These T cell receptor beta chains were read from a single sample in a study of cytotoxic CD8 clonotypes in ibrutinib-treated CLL. TCRdb keeps only in-frame clones here, not all; method: immunoSEQ multiplex PCR. The sample carries some 150,000 clones, more than 75% recorded once. The starting material was PBMCs, obtained after 36 months of ibrutinib treatment. Every receptor here comes from a human donor with chronic lymphocytic leukemia. CDR3s include the opening cysteine and the closing phenylalanine or tryptophan. A D gene is named only where the DNA matches it firmly. Rows give clone size only sometimes, using once, few, many, or a class for an expanded clone.

V	J	D	size	CDR3	DNA
TRBV2	TRBJ2-2	.	.	CASLPVNTGELFF	TGTGCCAGCCTTCCGGTTAACACCGGGGAGCTGTTTTTT
TRBV23-1	TRBJ2-7	TRBD2	.	CASSQLWGGSYEQYF	TGCGCCAGCAGTCAATTGTGGGGGGGGTCCTACGAGCAGTACTTC
TRBV18	TRBJ2-7	.	.	CASSQGYEQYF	TGTGCCAGCTCACAGGGGTACGAGCAGTACTTC
TRBV4-2	TRBJ2-3	.	.	CASSLAALDTQYF	TGTGCCAGCAGCTTGGCAGCTCTCGATACGCAGTATTTT
TRBV9	TRBJ2-1	TRBD2	.	CASSSRTSGSYNEQFF	TGTGCCAGCAGCTCCCGGACTAGCGGCTCCTACAATGAGCAGTTCTTC
TRBV7-9	TRBJ1-1	.	few	CASSRGPTEAFF	TGTGCCAGCAGCCGGGGGCCCACTGAAGCTTTCTTT
TRBV13	TRBJ2-7	.	.	CASSLAYEQYF	TGTGCCAGCAGCTTAGCATACGAGCAGTACTTC
TRBV29-1	TRBJ2-6	.	.	CSARPAGTGANVLTF	TGCAGCGCACGACCGGCGGGGACTGGGGCCAACGTCCTGACTTTC
TRBV5-8	TRBJ1-4	.	.	CASIRTSSFPNEKLFF	TGTGCCAGCATCCGGACGTCATCATTCCCTAATGAAAAACTGTTTTTT
TRBV18	TRBJ2-5	.	.	CASSPIPRSASVIQETQYF	TGTGCCAGCTCACCTATTCCGAGGTCGGCTTCAGTAATCCAAGAGACCCAGTACTTC
TRBV6-5	TRBJ1-1	.	.	CASSFLAGNHAEAFF	TGTGCCAGCAGTTTCCTCGCAGGGAATCACGCTGAAGCTTTCTTT
TRBV27	TRBJ2-3	TRBD2	.	CASSGGLAGDGADTQYF	TGTGCCAGCAGTGGCGGACTAGCGGGAGATGGGGCAGATACGCAGTATTTT
TRBV6-6	TRBJ1-4	.	.	CASSQPNRDEKLFF	TGTGCCAGCAGTCAACCCAACAGGGATGAAAAACTGTTTTTT
TRBV10-2	TRBJ2-2	.	.	CASSSLATGELFF	TGCGCCAGCAGTTCCCTAGCCACCGGGGAGCTGTTTTTT
TRBV9	TRBJ2-2	TRBD2	.	CASAGRGMVTGELFF	TGTGCCAGCGCCGGGAGGGGAATGGTGACCGGGGAGCTGTTTTTT
TRBV6-6	TRBJ1-5	.	few	CASSYGGLGNQPQHF	TGTGCCAGCAGTTACGGTGGATTGGGCAATCAGCCCCAGCATTTT
TRBV5-4	TRBJ2-1	.	.	CASSPGNSYNEQFF	TGTGCCAGCAGCCCAGGAAACTCCTACAATGAGCAGTTCTTC
TRBV4-1	TRBJ1-2	.	.	CASSPQEGRNYGYTF	TGCGCCAGCAGCCCCCAGGAAGGGAGGAACTATGGCTACACCTTC
TRBV10-2	TRBJ1-5	.	few	CASSDVQGSLEPQHF	TGCGCCAGCAGTGATGTTCAGGGCTCTTTGGAGCCCCAGCATTTT
TRBV9	TRBJ1-3	.	.	CASSVDQALSGNTIYF	TGTGCCAGCAGCGTAGATCAGGCCCTCTCTGGAAACACCATATATTTT
TRBV7-9	TRBJ2-7	.	.	CASSPSPWEQYF	TGTGCCAGCAGCCCATCCCCCTGGGAGCAGTACTTC
TRBV11-3	TRBJ2-1	TRBD2	.	CASSPGYGLAHNEQFF	TGTGCCAGCAGCCCCGGTTATGGACTAGCCCACAATGAGCAGTTCTTC
TRBV5-6	TRBJ2-3	.	.	CASNPTVDTDTQYF	TGTGCCAGCAACCCGACGGTGGACACAGATACGCAGTATTTT
TRBV28	TRBJ1-5	.	once	CASTTRNQPQHF	TGTGCCAGCACCACCAGAAATCAGCCCCAGCATTTT
TRBV6-1	TRBJ1-2	TRBD1	.	CAIHPSGTGIGGYTF	TGTGCCATCCATCCTTCCGGGACAGGGATTGGCGGCTACACCTTC
TRBV18	TRBJ2-7	TRBD2	.	CASSQDNLAVVRAVEQYF	TGTGCCAGCTCCCAGGATAATCTAGCGGTTGTGAGGGCCGTCGAGCAGTACTTC
TRBV5-1	TRBJ2-3	.	.	CASSLALSTDTQYF	TGCGCCAGCAGCTTGGCGCTTAGCACAGATACGCAGTATTTT
TRBV15	TRBJ2-2	.	.	CATSRASAGELFF	TGTGCCACCAGCAGAGCTAGTGCCGGGGAGCTGTTTTTT
TRBV29-1	TRBJ2-1	.	.	CSVDNEQFF	TGCAGCGTTGACAATGAGCAGTTCTTC
TRBV18	TRBJ2-7	.	.	CASSPEEAGVEQYF	TGTGCCAGCTCACCAGAGGAGGCAGGGGTCGAGCAGTACTTC
TRBV10-2	TRBJ2-1	TRBD2	.	CASRPRGGVYNEQFF	TGCGCCAGCAGACCCCGCGGGGGGGTCTACAATGAGCAGTTCTTC
TRBV5-4	TRBJ1-3	TRBD1	.	CASSHMTQGSGNTIYF	TGTGCCAGCAGCCATATGACACAGGGGTCTGGAAACACCATATATTTT
TRBV4-1	TRBJ1-2	.	.	CASSQELTGPSNYGYTF	TGCGCCAGCAGCCAGGAATTAACAGGGCCTTCTAACTATGGCTACACCTTC
TRBV5-1	TRBJ2-3	.	.	CASQTGTDTQYF	TGCGCCAGCCAGACTGGCACAGATACGCAGTATTTT
TRBV19	TRBJ2-7	.	.	CASSRLHVGSYEQYF	TGTGCCAGTAGTCGCTTACATGTCGGCTCCTACGAGCAGTACTTC
TRBV5-1	TRBJ1-2	.	.	CASSGPLGYGYTF	TGCGCCAGCAGCGGACCTTTAGGGTATGGCTACACCTTC
TRBV7-2	TRBJ2-7	.	.	CASSLVLLAWGSYEQYF	TGTGCCAGCAGCTTAGTCCTTTTAGCGTGGGGCTCCTACGAGCAGTACTTC
TRBV29-1	TRBJ2-7	.	.	CSVVGKFSYEQYF	TGCAGCGTTGTAGGCAAGTTCTCCTACGAGCAGTACTTC
TRBV11-2	TRBJ1-4	.	.	CASSSTTAARFGNEKLFF	TGTGCCAGCAGCTCGACCACAGCCGCCCGGTTTGGTAATGAAAAACTGTTTTTT
TRBV6-5	TRBJ1-3	.	.	CAIMSRAGNTIYF	TGTGCCATAATGTCCAGAGCTGGAAACACCATATATTTT
TRBV5-8	TRBJ2-2	TRBD2	.	CASSLLLGTSGTGELFF	TGTGCCAGCAGCTTGCTATTGGGGACTAGCGGGACCGGGGAGCTGTTTTTT
TRBV11-3	TRBJ2-7	.	.	CASSFRPLGEQYF	TGTGCCAGCAGCTTTAGGCCGTTGGGGGAGCAGTACTTC
TRBV7-9	TRBJ1-2	.	.	CASSPEGPIHGYTF	TGTGCCAGCAGCCCAGAGGGTCCAATTCATGGCTACACCTTC
TRBV2	TRBJ1-5	.	.	CASSEVVWNQPQHF	TGTGCCAGCAGTGAAGTGGTTTGGAATCAGCCCCAGCATTTT
TRBV5-5	TRBJ1-2	.	.	CASSLLTTYGYTF	TGTGCCAGCAGCTTACTGACAACCTATGGCTACACCTTC
TRBV6-5	TRBJ1-4	.	few	CASSYRVVDEKLFF	TGTGCCAGCAGTTACAGGGTAGTAGATGAAAAACTGTTTTTT
TRBV6-1	TRBJ1-4	.	.	CASSDSAGTYEKLFF	TGTGCCAGCAGTGATTCGGCGGGAACCTATGAAAAACTGTTTTTT
TRBV18	TRBJ2-1	.	.	CASSPPMGTGLLSGTRSSYNEQFF	TGTGCCAGCTCACCACCGATGGGGACAGGTCTGTTGAGCGGGACTAGAAGCTCCTACAATGAGCAGTTCTTC
TRBV30	TRBJ1-2	.	.	CAWTRQGGTRYTF	TGTGCCTGGACCCGTCAGGGAGGTACGCGCTACACCTTC
TRBV11-2	TRBJ2-2	TRBD2	.	CASSPPGLAGGTGELFF	TGTGCCAGCAGCCCTCCCGGACTAGCGGGGGGCACCGGGGAGCTGTTTTTT
TRBV11-2	TRBJ2-5	TRBD1	.	CASSFVRGPQETQYF	TGTGCCAGCAGCTTTGTGAGGGGGCCGCAGGAGACCCAGTACTTC
TRBV4-1	TRBJ2-1	.	.	CASSQIRGDSGYNEQFF	TGCGCCAGCAGCCAGATAAGGGGAGACTCTGGGTACAATGAGCAGTTCTTC
TRBV5-1	TRBJ1-1	TRBD1	.	CASSWNRTGSEAFF	TGCGCCAGCAGCTGGAACCGGACAGGGTCTGAAGCTTTCTTT
TRBV2	TRBJ2-7	TRBD1	.	CASRTGGYEQYF	TGTGCCAGCAGGACAGGGGGCTACGAGCAGTACTTC
TRBV2	TRBJ2-5	.	.	CASSVYFQETQYF	TGTGCCAGCAGTGTTTACTTCCAAGAGACCCAGTACTTC